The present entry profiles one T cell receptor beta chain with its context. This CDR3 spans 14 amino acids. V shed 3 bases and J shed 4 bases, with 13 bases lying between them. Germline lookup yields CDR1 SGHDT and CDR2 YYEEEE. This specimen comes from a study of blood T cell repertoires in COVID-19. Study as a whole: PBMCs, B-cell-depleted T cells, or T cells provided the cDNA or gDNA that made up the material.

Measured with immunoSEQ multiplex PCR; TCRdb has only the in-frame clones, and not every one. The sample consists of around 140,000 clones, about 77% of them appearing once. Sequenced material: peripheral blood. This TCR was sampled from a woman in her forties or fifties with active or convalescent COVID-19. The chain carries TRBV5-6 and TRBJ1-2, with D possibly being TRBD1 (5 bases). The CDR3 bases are TGTGCCAGCAGCTGGCGGGACGGGCTCTATGGCTACACCTTC. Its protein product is CASSWRDGLYGYTF.